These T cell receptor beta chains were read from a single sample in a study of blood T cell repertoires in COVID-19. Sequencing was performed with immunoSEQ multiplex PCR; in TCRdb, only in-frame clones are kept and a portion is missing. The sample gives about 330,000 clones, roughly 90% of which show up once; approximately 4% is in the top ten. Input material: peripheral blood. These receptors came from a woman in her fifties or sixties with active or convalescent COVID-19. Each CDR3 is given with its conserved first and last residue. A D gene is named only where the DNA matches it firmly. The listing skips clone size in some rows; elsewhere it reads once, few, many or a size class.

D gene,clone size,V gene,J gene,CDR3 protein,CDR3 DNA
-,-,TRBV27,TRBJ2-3,CASSFRGASTDTQYF,TGTGCCAGCAGTTTCCGGGGGGCCAGCACAGATACGCAGTATTTT
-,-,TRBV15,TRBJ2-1,CATSRTSGSSYNEQFF,TGTGCCACCAGCAGAACGAGCGGAAGCTCCTACAATGAGCAGTTCTTC
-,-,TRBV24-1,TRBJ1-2,CATSDLYSEPYGYTF,TGTGCCACCAGTGATTTGTACAGTGAGCCCTATGGCTACACCTTC
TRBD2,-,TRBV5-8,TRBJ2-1,CASLKTSGTNEQFF,TGTGCCAGCCTGAAAACTAGCGGGACTAATGAGCAGTTCTTC
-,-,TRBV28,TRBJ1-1,CASSLWAARGDTEAFF,TGTGCCAGCAGTTTATGGGCAGCCCGGGGGGACACTGAAGCTTTCTTT
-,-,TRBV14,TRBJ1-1,CASSQGRWNEAFF,TGTGCCAGCAGCCAAGGGAGGTGGAACGAAGCTTTCTTT
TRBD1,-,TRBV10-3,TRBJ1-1,CAMSSQGGTEAFF,TGTGCCATGTCTTCACAGGGGGGCACTGAAGCTTTCTTT
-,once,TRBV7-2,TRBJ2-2,CASRQGRESGELFF,TGTGCCAGCAGGCAGGGGCGGGAGTCCGGGGAGCTGTTTTTT
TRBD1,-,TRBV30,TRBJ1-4,CAWAGTGVEKLFF,TGTGCCTGGGCCGGGACAGGGGTTGAAAAACTGTTTTTT
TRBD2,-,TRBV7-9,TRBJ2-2,CASSKLAGGRMNTGELFF,TGTGCCAGCAGCAAACTAGCGGGAGGACGAATGAACACCGGGGAGCTGTTTTTT
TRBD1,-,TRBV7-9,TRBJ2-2,CASSRTGGGTGELFF,TGTGCCAGCAGCCGAACAGGGGGCGGCACCGGGGAGCTGTTTTTT
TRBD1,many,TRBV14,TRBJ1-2,CASSQMGQGSYGYTF,TGTGCCAGCAGCCAAATGGGACAGGGGTCCTATGGCTACACCTTC
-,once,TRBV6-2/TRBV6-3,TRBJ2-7,CASSYSTLGRGHYEQYF,TGTGCCAGCAGTTACTCGACCCTAGGACGAGGGCACTACGAGCAGTACTTC
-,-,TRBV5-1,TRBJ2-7,CASSFARGSYEQYF,TGCGCCAGCAGCTTCGCCAGGGGATCCTACGAGCAGTACTTC
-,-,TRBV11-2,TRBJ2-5,CASSLDREETQYF,TGTGCCAGCAGCTTAGACAGGGAAGAGACCCAGTACTTC